This T cell receptor beta chain was captured in a study of T-cell reconstitution after alpha-beta-depleted transplantation in children. This clonotype was picked up a small number of times. Preparing the TCRbeta library involved the use of unique molecular identifiers. TCRdb analysed the PCR reads with MiXCR anew, one entry per CDR3 protein. The sample has just under 550,000 distinct CDR3 sequences, about 18% seen once; the top ten hold approximately 3%. Here the sequenced sample was PBMCs from the stem cell graft donor, taken from the stem cell graft. The TCR sequence derives from a human donor who donated a stem cell graft to a child with acute lymphoblastic leukemia.

This CDR3 is CASSYAGQGSDEQFF. CDR3 nucleotide sequence: TGTGCCAGCAGTTACGCCGGACAGGGTAGCGATGAGCAGTTCTTC. The chain recombines TRBV6-2 or TRBV6-3 with TRBJ2-1, with 8 bases identical to TRBD1. Trimming cost V 2 bases and J 8 bases; bases outside gene matches: 8. Germline CDR1 reads MNHEY; CDR2 reads SVGEGT. The CDR3 runs 15 residues.